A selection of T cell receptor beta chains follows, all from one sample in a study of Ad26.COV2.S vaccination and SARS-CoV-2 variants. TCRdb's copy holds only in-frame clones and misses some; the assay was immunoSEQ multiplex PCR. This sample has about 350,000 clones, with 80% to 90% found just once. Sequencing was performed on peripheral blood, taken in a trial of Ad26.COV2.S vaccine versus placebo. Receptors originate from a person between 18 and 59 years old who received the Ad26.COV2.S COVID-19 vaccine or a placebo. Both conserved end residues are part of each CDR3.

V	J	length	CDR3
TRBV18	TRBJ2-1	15	CASSPPGASYNEQFF
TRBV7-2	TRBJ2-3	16	CASSQLGQGSSDTQYF
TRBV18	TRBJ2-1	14	CASSPRGAYNEQFF
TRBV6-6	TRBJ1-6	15	CASSYSKQWNSPLHF
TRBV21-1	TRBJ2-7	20	CASSPGDKAGVGPLISEQYF
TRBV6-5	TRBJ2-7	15	CASSYRRGGQYEQYF
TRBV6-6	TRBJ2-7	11	CAATSNYEQYF
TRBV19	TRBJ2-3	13	CASESTSSDTQYF
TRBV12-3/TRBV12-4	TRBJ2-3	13	CASSLSGVDTQYF
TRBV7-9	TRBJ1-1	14	CASSPRTGGSEAFF
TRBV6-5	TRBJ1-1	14	CASSQSSGQSGAFF
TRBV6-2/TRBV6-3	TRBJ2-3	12	CASSSQTDTQYF
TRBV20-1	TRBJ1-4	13	CSASGDLGEKLFF
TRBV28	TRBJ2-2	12	CASSSGYGELFF
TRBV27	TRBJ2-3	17	CASSLNPGTRLPDTQYF
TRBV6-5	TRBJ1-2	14	CASKGSGGGYGYTF
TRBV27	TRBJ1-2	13	CASSFRQGRGYTF
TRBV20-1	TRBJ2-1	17	CSASGLAGGRPYNEQFF
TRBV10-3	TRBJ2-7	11	CAISELGEQYF
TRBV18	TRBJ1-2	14	CASSPRMERGGYTF
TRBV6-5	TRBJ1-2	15	CASSPQGVRNYGYTF
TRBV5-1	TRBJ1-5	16	CASSLGTGSSNQPQHF
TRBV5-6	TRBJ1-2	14	CASSRRDSAYGYTF
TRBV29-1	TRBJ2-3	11	CSVDALDTQYF
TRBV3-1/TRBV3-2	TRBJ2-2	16	CASSQSSGANTGELFF
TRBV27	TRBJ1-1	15	CASSPSTRDSVEAFF
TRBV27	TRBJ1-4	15	CASSLHRDRVEKLFF
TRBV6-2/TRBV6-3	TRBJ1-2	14	CASSYSLVNYGYTF
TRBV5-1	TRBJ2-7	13	CASSLEGVVEQYF
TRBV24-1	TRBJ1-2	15	CATSDRGAGEDGYTF
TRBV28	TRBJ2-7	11	CASSSGYEQYF
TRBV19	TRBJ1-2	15	CASSIGYAGTNGYTF
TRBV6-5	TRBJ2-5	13	CASMGQSGETQYF
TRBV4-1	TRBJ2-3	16	CASSQGTLGSGATQYF
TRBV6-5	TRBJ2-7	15	CATAPGTGRPYEQYF
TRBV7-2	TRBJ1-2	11	CASSLEYGYTF
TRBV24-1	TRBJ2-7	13	CATSICERNEQYF
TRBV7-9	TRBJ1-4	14	CASSPDRVNEKLFF
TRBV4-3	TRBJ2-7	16	CASSQASRGARYEQYF
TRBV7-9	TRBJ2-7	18	CASSLAHLFGRGPYEQYF
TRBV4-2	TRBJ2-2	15	CASGETSTNTGELFF
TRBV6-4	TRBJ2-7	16	CASSLPRTRVYDEQYF
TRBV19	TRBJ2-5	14	CASSPPGGRETQYF
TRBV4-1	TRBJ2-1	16	CASSQDRAVAYNEQFF
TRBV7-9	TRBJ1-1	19	CASSPTFIRTGSGIAEAFF
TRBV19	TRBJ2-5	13	CASSIEVGATQYF
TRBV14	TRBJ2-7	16	CASSHFSGGAEAEQYF
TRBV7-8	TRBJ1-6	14	CASSLYGKNSPLHF
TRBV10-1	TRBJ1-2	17	CASSARTAPARNYGYTF
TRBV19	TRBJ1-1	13	CASTGSIHTEAFF
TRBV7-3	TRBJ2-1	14	CASSPGTTYNEQFF
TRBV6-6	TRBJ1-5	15	CASSYSPRSGQPQHF
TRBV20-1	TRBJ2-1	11	CSARGGNEQFF
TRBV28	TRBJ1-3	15	CASSLSVRGGNTIYF
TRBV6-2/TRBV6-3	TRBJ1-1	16	CASSYSPGALNTEAFF
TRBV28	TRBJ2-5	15	CASMSTGQGQETQYF
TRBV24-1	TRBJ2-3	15	CATSDWTGSTDTQYF
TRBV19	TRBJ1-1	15	CASSILQGAGTEAFF
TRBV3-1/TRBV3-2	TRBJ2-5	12	CASSQGGETQYF